This TCR beta chain was captured in a study of blood T cell repertoires in COVID-19. Adults between about 18 and 95 years of age took part from 20 to 25 US areas. The CDR3 totals 13 residues. Germline lookup yields CDR1 SGHTA and CDR2 FQGNSA. Trimming pared 0 bases from V and 4 bases from J, leaving 7 bases between. Measured with immunoSEQ multiplex PCR; TCRdb has only the in-frame clones, and not every one. This table has approximately 150,000 clones, less than 80% appearing once. This clone appeared a single time. Sequencing was done on a sample of PBMCs or T cells enriched from blood (not recorded which). The V gene is TRBV7-2, the J gene TRBJ2-7, with D hard to call. The sequence derives from a woman in her 70s in a cohort exposed to, infected with or recovered from COVID-19 (not recorded which). The CDR3 DNA follows: TGTGCCAGCAGCTTAGCGCTAAAGTACGAGCAGTACTTC. Amino acid sequence: CASSLALKYEQYF.